Listed below are T cell receptor beta chains from one sample, sequenced in a study of OX40 agonist ivuxolimab in advanced cancers. The method was immunoSEQ multiplex PCR; TCRdb's version includes in-frame clones alone and lacks a portion of them. The table shows under 75,000 clones, with about 83% occurring only once. Sequencing was performed on CD4+ or CD8+ T cells sorted from blood, taken in a trial of the OX40 agonist ivuxolimab. All receptors derive from an adult with an advanced solid tumor such as melanoma, head and neck, liver or kidney cancer. Each CDR3 is given without its conserved first and last residue. Each record gives: V gene, CDR3 length, CDR3 protein.

TRBV2	11	ASRTRAHYGYT
TRBV15	14	ATSRVLTGRNTEAF
TRBV7-6	14	ASSLRAGMAQSEQY
TRBV29-1	11	SVGTGNNQPQH
TRBV5-1	13	ASSLAGGPQETQY
TRBV19	14	ASSILGQAGTDTQY
TRBV2	11	AGGTGLEDTQY
TRBV7-9	10	ASSPGGGTQH
TRBV7-2	12	ASRGVVANYGYT
TRBV4-1	11	ASSQHGTTEAF
TRBV19	14	ASSIEGREPNYGYT
TRBV6-1	12	ASDATGPGDTQY
TRBV6-1	15	ASSEAERARGREKLF
TRBV7-3	11	ASSSYRTDTQY
TRBV2	11	ASRQFEDEKLF
TRBV9	9	ASSATDTQY
TRBV7-6	15	ASSKSPLAASTDTQY
TRBV14	12	ASSQGGYPGKLF
TRBV5-1	10	ASSLSGQGVD
TRBV2	12	ASSEMGTGNTIY
TRBV9	12	ASSVVAGTDTQY
TRBV30	13	AWSMAGRDNSPLH
TRBV5-6	12	ASSLSQRTVPQH
TRBV5-1	12	ASSSGQGVTEAF
TRBV28	16	ASTPFGGVVSYNSPLH
TRBV2	11	ASRTAGGTEAF
TRBV11-2	12	ASSFRPPGEKLF
TRBV6-5	13	ASSYAGKLYNEQF
TRBV5-1	12	ASSFVAYQETQY
TRBV7-3	14	ASSLKGAGGLNEQF
TRBV28	12	ASSLARATYEQY
TRBV7-9	11	ASSTTGIQPQH
TRBV18	12	ASSPGTGVQPQH
TRBV7-9	12	ASSFSGNNQPQH
TRBV4-1	18	ASSQATLAEWRANTGELF
TRBV6-5	11	ASQEDRVRPQH
TRBV6-1	13	ATRGQGVSGNTIY
TRBV2	11	ASTRGENTEAF
TRBV5-8	14	ASSSVAARGLHEQY
TRBV19	14	ATAPKGAEIQETQY
TRBV6-1	11	ATQGNNSYEQY
TRBV9	13	ASSPRQGAGYEQY
TRBV9	14	ASSVGEGQGSGEQF
TRBV19	13	ASSTLVSGANVLT
TRBV19	13	ASSKAGGVNNEQF